This is a list of T cell receptor beta chains from one sample in a study of T cell changes during pregnancy in multiple sclerosis. Generated by immunoSEQ multiplex PCR, the TCRdb table keeps only in-frame clones and is missing some. The data contain over 50,000 clones, 75% to 90% of them singletons. The sequencing used CD4+ T cells from peripheral blood mononuclear cells, collected in the third trimester of pregnancy. These receptors were obtained from a female donor with multiple sclerosis, enrolled in a pregnancy study. The CDR3 runs from the conserved cysteine through the conserved F or W. The D gene is left open where the match is weak. The size of a clone is reported for some rows only, either as once, few or many, or as a class for expanded clones.

J | size | D | V | DNA | CDR3
TRBJ1-3 | once | NA | TRBV7-3 | TGTGCCAGCAGCACAACAGGTGGAAACACCATATATTTT | CASSTTGGNTIYF
TRBJ1-4 | NA | NA | TRBV4-2 | TGTGCCAGCAGCCAGAGAGGACAGAACACTAATGAAAAACTGTTTTTT | CASSQRGQNTNEKLFF
TRBJ2-1 | once | NA | TRBV25-1 | TGTGCCTCCCGGGGTCCTCAGCAGGGGGGTGAGCAGTTCTTC | CASRGPQQGGEQFF
TRBJ2-5 | NA | TRBD2 | TRBV5-1 | TGCGCCAGCAGACAAGGACTAGCGGTCGATCAAGAGACCCAGTACTTC | CASRQGLAVDQETQYF
TRBJ1-4 | once | NA | TRBV5-1 | TGCGCCAGCAGCTTGATGGGGCGCCGGGATGAAAAACTGTTTTTT | CASSLMGRRDEKLFF
TRBJ1-1 | NA | NA | TRBV5-8 | TGTGCCAGCAGCTTGAGACGACCGGGAGTGAACACTGAAGCTTTCTTT | CASSLRRPGVNTEAFF
TRBJ1-4 | NA | NA | TRBV14 | TGTGCCAGCAGCCAATTTTCGGGAGGTGAAAAACTGTTTTTT | CASSQFSGGEKLFF
TRBJ2-1 | NA | TRBD2 | TRBV9 | TGTGCCAGCAGCGGCGCGGGACTAGCGAGTTACAATGAGCAGTTCTTC | CASSGAGLASYNEQFF
TRBJ1-5 | NA | NA | TRBV5-5 | TGTGCCAGCAGCTTGCAGGGGCAGGGTCTCGGTCAGCCCCAGCATTTT | CASSLQGQGLGQPQHF
TRBJ1-2 | NA | NA | TRBV19 | TGTGCCAGTATCTCCTACCCCCTGACAGGTTATGGCTACACCTTC | CASISYPLTGYGYTF
TRBJ2-2 | NA | NA | TRBV4-2 | TGTGCCAGCAGCCAAGAAGCAGGGCGAACCGGGGAGCTGTTTTTT | CASSQEAGRTGELFF
TRBJ1-4 | NA | TRBD1 | TRBV6-6 | TGTGCCAGCAGACAACAGGGGACTAATGAAAAACTGTTTTTT | CASRQQGTNEKLFF
TRBJ1-3 | NA | TRBD1 | TRBV14 | TGTGCCAGCAGCCTAAAGACAGGGTCGTCATCTGGAAACACCATATATTTT | CASSLKTGSSSGNTIYF
TRBJ1-3 | NA | NA | TRBV5-1 | TGCGCCAGCAGCTTGGGGGGCTCGAACACCATATATTTT | CASSLGGSNTIYF
TRBJ1-1 | few | NA | TRBV6-5 | TGTGCCAGCAATCCAGGGCGAGGGAACACTGAAGCTTTCTTT | CASNPGRGNTEAFF
TRBJ1-2 | few | NA | TRBV5-4 | TGTGCCAGCAGCCTAGACGGAGACTATGGCTACACCTTC | CASSLDGDYGYTF
TRBJ1-1 | NA | NA | TRBV6-5 | TGTGCCAGCAGCAAAAACACTGAAGCTTTCTTT | CASSKNTEAFF
TRBJ2-7 | once | TRBD1 | TRBV10-3 | TGTGCCATCAGTGATAGCAGGACAGGGGGCGACGAGCAGTACTTC | CAISDSRTGGDEQYF
TRBJ2-1 | few | TRBD2 | TRBV14 | TGTGCCAGCAGCCAAATTCCGTGGGAGGGCCTTGGTGAGCAGTTCTTC | CASSQIPWEGLGEQFF
TRBJ2-7 | NA | NA | TRBV7-6 | TGTGCCAGCAGCCAAAATGCCCAGGGGACCCCCTACGAGCAGTACTTC | CASSQNAQGTPYEQYF
TRBJ1-5 | NA | NA | TRBV4-3 | TGCGCCAGCAGCCCCCAGGTCGGGGTCGTCAATCAGCCCCAGCATTTT | CASSPQVGVVNQPQHF
TRBJ1-2 | NA | NA | TRBV19 | TGTGCCACCCTTGCCCGAGCTGAGGGTATGGATGGCTACACCTTC | CATLARAEGMDGYTF
TRBJ1-4 | NA | NA | TRBV7-2 | TGTGCCAGCAGCTTACAGGCGGGGCTAAATGAAAAACTGTTTTTT | CASSLQAGLNEKLFF
TRBJ2-1 | NA | NA | TRBV6-6 | TGTGCCAGCAGTTCTTACACCAATGAGCAGTTCTTC | CASSSYTNEQFF
TRBJ1-1 | NA | NA | TRBV11-2 | TGTGCCAGCAGCTTAGAGGGCACAGGCTCTGAAGCTTTCTTT | CASSLEGTGSEAFF
TRBJ2-7 | NA | TRBD1 | TRBV6-1 | TGTGCCAGCGCTGGACAGGAGAGCCTCTACGAGCAGTACTTC | CASAGQESLYEQYF
TRBJ2-1 | NA | NA | TRBV27 | TGTGCCAGCAGTCGCAAAGGGAGGTATGAGCAGTTCTTC | CASSRKGRYEQFF
TRBJ2-3 | NA | NA | TRBV7-6 | TGTGCCAGCAGCATCCCTAGCACAGATACGCAGTATTTT | CASSIPSTDTQYF
TRBJ2-3 | NA | TRBD2 | TRBV4-3 | TGCGCCAGCAGCCCCAGCGGGGGGGCGCGTGGAGATACGCAGTATTTT | CASSPSGGARGDTQYF
TRBJ1-3 | NA | TRBD1 | TRBV19 | TGTGCCAGTAGTATGATACAGGGGGCAACTGGAAACACCATATATTTT | CASSMIQGATGNTIYF
TRBJ1-6 | NA | TRBD1 | TRBV19 | TGTGCCAGTAGTATCTCCCCGCCGACAGGGGGCAATCTCTATAATTCACCCCTCCACTTT | CASSISPPTGGNLYNSPLHF
TRBJ1-4 | NA | TRBD1 | TRBV19 | TGTGCCAGTACAGGCCGACAGGGAGGCGAAAAACTGTTTTTT | CASTGRQGGEKLFF
TRBJ2-7 | NA | TRBD1 | TRBV5-8 | TGTGCCAGCAGCTTAACAGGGGGCGACGAGCAGTACTTC | CASSLTGGDEQYF
TRBJ2-3 | NA | TRBD1 | TRBV6-1 | TGTGCCCTTACCGAAGGGACAGAACCCACAGATACGCAGTATTTT | CALTEGTEPTDTQYF
TRBJ1-2 | few | TRBD1 | TRBV7-3 | TGTGCCAGCAGCTTAAATACAGGGGGCTATGGCTACACCTTC | CASSLNTGGYGYTF
TRBJ2-5 | NA | NA | TRBV12-5 | TGTGCTAGTGGGACAGAAGAGACCCAGTACTTC | CASGTEETQYF
TRBJ1-1 | NA | NA | TRBV6-1 | TGTGCCAGCAGTGATTACTTTATGAACACTGAAGCTTTCTTT | CASSDYFMNTEAFF
TRBJ2-5 | NA | TRBD1 | TRBV4-1 | TGCGCCAGCAGCCAAGAGGGGACAGAAGAGACCCAGTACTTC | CASSQEGTEETQYF
TRBJ1-3 | NA | NA | TRBV5-1 | TGCGCCAGCAGCCCGCTGGGGGGTTCTGGAAACACCATATATTTT | CASSPLGGSGNTIYF
TRBJ1-2 | NA | NA | TRBV4-3 | TGCGCCAGCAGCCAAAGCGGTTTCCGATCTAACTATGGCTACACCTTC | CASSQSGFRSNYGYTF